The 21 T cell receptor beta chains listed next were all sequenced from one sample in a study of cytomegalovirus exposure and HLA in healthy donors (dated by TCRdb to the late 2010s). Receptor amplification or capture employed the immunoSEQ multiplex PCR assay. A mixture of 60 forward primers for TCR Vbeta segments and 13 reverse primers for TCR Jbeta segments was used in the multiplex PCR. In TCRdb, the immuneACCESS table is reduced to in-frame sequences with V and J assigned. These tables do not hold every clone; where another copy was compared, an unresolved V gene accounts for under half, and the others remain unexplained. This sample is represented by about 100,000 clones; roughly 82% of them were singletons. Jointly, the top ten make up 10% of the sample. The sequenced sample consisted of PBMCs. The receptors come from a middle-aged man in good health and CMV-seronegative.

The rearrangement joins TRBV18 to TRBJ1-1, with TRBD1 as a possible D gene (5 bases). The germline CDR1 and CDR2 sequences are KGHSH and LQKENI. Deletions cut 3 bases from V and 1 base from J, with 12 bases between. This CDR3 region has 15 residues. The CDR3 loop is CASSPTGVGNTEAFF. CDR3 DNA sequence: TGTGCCAGCTCACCCACGGGGGTGGGGAACACTGAAGCTTTCTTT.

The chain joins TRBV7-2 to TRBJ1-5, with D unclear. CDR3 length: 14 amino acids. Per germline, CDR1 SGHTA and CDR2 FQGNSA. Trimming pared 4 bases from V and 4 bases from J, leaving 11 bases between. The CDR3 region is CASSWKSGNQPQHF. CDR3 nucleotide sequence: TGTGCCAGCAGCTGGAAGTCCGGGAATCAGCCCCAGCATTTT.

This chain connects TRBV5-1 to TRBJ2-3; D remains ambiguous. The CDR3 totals 18 residues. Trimming took 4 bases from V and 0 from J, leaving 21 bases between them. The germline CDR1 and CDR2 sequences are SGHRS and YFSETQ. The CDR3 DNA is TGCGCCAGCAGCACGCAGCTCCGGGTCTCCCAGAGCACAGATACGCAGTATTTT. Translated: CASSTQLRVSQSTDTQYF. The variable domain in full, completed from reference TRBV5-1 and TRBJ2-3, reads KAGVTQTPRYLIKTRGQQVTLSCSPISGHRSVSWYQQTPGQGLQFLFEYFSETQRNKGNFPGRFSGRQFSNSRSEMNVSTLELGDSALYLCASSTQLRVSQSTDTQYFGPGTRLTVL.

The genes are TRBV6-1 and TRBJ2-2, with 8 bases that match TRBD1. Germline trimming cut 7 bases from V and 7 bases from J; bases unmatched to any gene: 5. CDR1 and CDR2 from the germline V gene are MNHNS and SASEGT. CDR3 length: 13 amino acids. CDR3 sequence reads: CASIIDRGGELFF. As DNA, the CDR3 is TGTGCCAGCATCATAGACAGGGGCGGGGAGCTGTTTTTT.

This clone was detected a few times. The CDR3 DNA sequence: TGTGCCAGCAGCTCCCGGACAGGGGGCGCAGGTACGCAGTATTTT. It translates to CASSSRTGGAGTQYF. This chain joins TRBV11-3 and TRBJ2-3, with 11 bases identical to TRBD1. Trimming took 4 bases from V and 8 from J; bases not matched to a gene: 8. Germline V gene data show CDR1 as SGHNT and CDR2 as YENEEA. The CDR3 spans 15 residues.

This clone has only a few counts. This chain joins TRBV15 and TRBJ1-6, with D possibly matching TRBD1 (6 bases). Germline V lookup: CDR1 LNHNV, CDR2 YYDKDF (reference sequence). V lost 2 bases, J lost 9 bases, and 17 bases lay in between. This CDR3 has 16 amino acids. The CDR3 DNA reads TGTGCCACCAGCAGAACGGTGGGGGGGCCGGTTTCACCCCTCCACTTT. This encodes CATSRTVGGPVSPLHF.

The rearrangement joins TRBV7-3 to TRBJ1-5; D might be TRBD1 (6 bases). V was shortened by 0 bases and J by 5 bases, with 8 bases between the two germline ends. The CDR3 extends over 14 amino acids. Germline CDR1 and CDR2: SGHTA and FQGTGA. CDR3 loop: CASSLTGAHQPQHF. The CDR3 DNA reads TGTGCCAGCAGCTTAACGGGGGCCCATCAGCCCCAGCATTTT. Full variable domain (rest looked up from reference TRBV7-3 and TRBJ1-5): GAGVSQTPSNKVTEKGKYVELRCDPISGHTALYWYRQSLGQGPEFLIYFQGTGAADDSGLPNDRFFAVRPEGSVSTLKIQRTERGDSAVYLCASSLTGAHQPQHFGDGTRLSIL.

The CDR3 DNA sequence: TGTGCCTGGAGTGGACAGGTTAGCAATCAGCCCCAGCATTTT. Its translation: CAWSGQVSNQPQHF. The chain links TRBV30 to TRBJ1-5; TRBD1 is a possible D gene (6 bases). Looked up from germline, CDR1 is GTSNPN and CDR2 is SVGIG (reference sequence). The ends were cut back, 1 base at V and 0 bases at J, with 7 bases in the middle. The CDR3 is 14 residues long.

The chain links TRBV28 to TRBJ1-2, with D possibly being TRBD1 (6 bases). CDR1 is MDHEN and CDR2 is SYDVKM in the germline V gene. This CDR3 region has 16 residues. With 2 bases removed from V and 4 bases from J, the gap between germline ends came to 17 bases. Written as DNA, the CDR3 is TGTGCCAGCAGTTTAGTCCGCCGAGGGGGAAGCTATGGCTACACCTTC. This sequence encodes CASSLVRRGGSYGYTF.

The chain combines TRBV19 with TRBJ1-1, with D perhaps matching TRBD1 (5 bases). The germline CDR1 and CDR2 sequences are LNHDA and SQIVND (reference sequence). Deletions cut 7 bases from V and 0 bases from J, with 18 bases between. The CDR3 has 16 residues. CDR3 nucleotide sequence: TGTGCCAGTATGCCGGTAGGCAGGGTCGTGAACACTGAAGCTTTCTTT. It specifies CASMPVGRVVNTEAFF.

The V and J genes are TRBV28 and TRBJ2-3, with D tentatively TRBD2 (6 bases). From germline, CDR1 is MDHEN and CDR2 SYDVKM. The germline V and J ends were trimmed by 3 bases and 8 bases, with 9 bases remaining between them. CDR3 length equals 12 residues. CDR3: CASSFGGGTQYF. In DNA form, the CDR3 reads TGTGCCAGCAGTTTCGGGGGTGGTACGCAGTATTTT.

The J gene is TRBJ1-4, the V gene TRBV2; possible D gene TRBD1, 6 bases. The CDR3 covers 13 residues. Germline loops: CDR1 SNHLY, CDR2 FYNNEI. Trimming cost V 6 bases and J 5 bases, with 10 bases left between them. For the CDR3, the DNA is TGTGCCAGCAGGCGGGGGGCGAATGAAAAACTGTTTTTT. It encodes CASRRGANEKLFF.

The V call is TRBV6-5, the J call TRBJ2-1, with 12 bases fitting TRBD2. The ends lost 4 bases at V and 6 bases at J; junction bases unmatched: 4. The length of the CDR3 is 15 residues. Germline-derived CDR1 and CDR2 are MNHEY and SVGAGI. The CDR3 bases are TGTGCCAGCAGTTGGGGGACTAGCGGGCGCAATGAGCAGTTCTTC. Amino acids: CASSWGTSGRNEQFF.

The V call is TRBV2, the J call TRBJ2-1; 7 nucleotides agree with TRBD2. Trimming removed 7 bases from V and 5 bases from J; junction bases left unmatched: 5. Germline CDR1 reads SNHLY; CDR2 reads FYNNEI. The CDR3 has 13 amino acids. This CDR3 reads CASKEGTNNEQFF. CDR3 DNA sequence: TGTGCCAGCAAAGAGGGGACTAACAATGAGCAGTTCTTC. Variable domain in full (rest from reference TRBV2 and TRBJ2-1): EPEVTQTPSHQVTQMGQEVILRCVPISNHLYFYWYRQILGQKVEFLVSFYNNEISEKSEIFDDQFSVERPDGSNFTLKIRSTKLEDSAMYFCASKEGTNNEQFFGPGTRLTVL.

J is TRBJ1-2 and V is TRBV15; D not certain. Trimming left V 0 bases short and J 9 bases short, with 8 bases between. The CDR3 is 12 amino acids. Germline V CDR1 and CDR2: LNHNV, YYDKDF (reference sequence). The CDR3 loop reads CATSREAGSYTF. The DNA of the CDR3 is TGTGCCACCAGCAGAGAAGCAGGAAGCTACACCTTC.

V is TRBV11-3 and J is TRBJ2-1; no definite D call. The CDR3 is 14 residues long. CDR1 and CDR2 (germline): SGHNT, YENEEA. V dropped 1 base and J dropped 8 bases, with 12 bases sitting between them. The CDR3 region has the DNA TGTGCCAGCAGCTTAGGCGCGATGTTCGATGAGCAGTTCTTC. This sequence encodes CASSLGAMFDEQFF.

The chain carries TRBV7-3 and TRBJ1-1; no firm D call. With 5 bases removed from V and 1 base from J, the gap between germline ends came to 8 bases. The CDR3 has 13 amino acids. Germline-derived CDR1 and CDR2 are SGHTA and FQGTGA. The CDR3 coding sequence is TGTGCCAGCAGCGCCCAGGCGAACACTGAAGCTTTCTTT. It is translated as CASSAQANTEAFF.

This clone was detected only a few times. The rearrangement joins TRBV11-2 to TRBJ2-7; D might be TRBD2 (6 bases). Trimming left V 3 bases short and J 4 bases short, with 13 bases between. Germline assignment: CDR1 SGHAT and CDR2 FQNNGV. This CDR3 contains 14 residues. Written as DNA, the CDR3 is TGTGCCAGCAGCTTCGGGGGAGGTTGGTACGAGCAGTACTTC. This sequence encodes CASSFGGGWYEQYF.

CDR3 amino acids: CASSKELVYNEQFF. For the CDR3, the DNA is TGTGCCAGCAGCAAGGAGCTAGTCTACAATGAGCAGTTCTTC. The gene calls are TRBV21-1 and TRBJ2-1; the table names TRBD2, a call not compared with the DNA. TRBV21-1 is described as a pseudogene. This CDR3 contains 14 residues.

This chain uses TRBV25-1 with TRBJ1-6; D is possibly TRBD1 (6 bases). From germline, CDR1 is MGHDK and CDR2 SYGVNS. This CDR3 has 12 residues. V lost 6 bases and J 12 bases, leaving 12 bases between the germline ends. The CDR3 bases are TGTGCCAGCAGCCTACAAGGGGGACCCCTCCACTTT. This codes for CASSLQGGPLHF.

V gene TRBV30 combines with J gene TRBJ1-2; D possibly corresponds to TRBD1 (5 bases). Trimming took off 3 bases at V and 1 base at J, with 15 bases between the two ends. Germline lookup yields CDR1 GTSNPN and CDR2 SVGIG (reference sequence). This CDR3 comprises 15 residues. CDR3 sequence reads: CAWRHRPGGNYGYTF. CDR3 nucleotide sequence: TGTGCCTGGAGACATAGACCCGGGGGTAACTATGGCTACACCTTC.